Here is one T cell receptor beta chain with its context. Its antigen target is currently unknown. No quality values exist for individual bases; no much larger clone is one base distant. Total RNA was extracted from unfractionated whole blood collected in Tempus Blood RNA tubes. As TCR sequencing controls, about five healthy volunteers were used, with blood taken at day 0, 2 weeks and 6 weeks. The sample originates from a study of human T cells and chemical hapten exposure (dated by TCRdb to the early 2020s). A note on the overall study: Libraries were pooled for sequencing, and variation in per-sample TCR yields was attributed mainly to small differences in library volumes within the pool. The study tracked peripheral blood TCR repertoire changes in vivo during primary and secondary sensitization to the hapten diphenylcyclopropenone (DPC) in alopecia patients. Findings and caveats that apply to the study as a whole: No change with DPC sensitization was found in the number of TCRs above 1 in 1000 frequency, and no evidence of global repertoire structure alterations was found. After repeated subsampling, the strength of the expansion versus patch-test correlation and the threshold at which it became significant changed.

Library preparation attached unique molecular identifiers to individual cDNA molecules for quantitative, reproducible TCR counting. Both TCR alpha and TCR beta chains were sequenced from each blood RNA sample. Under the source paper's analysis protocol: A median of approximately 100,000 TCRs per sample was observed, with a range of roughly 23,224 to 750,000. The Decombinator software suite was used to annotate the V, J and CDR3 of the TCR reads. Every sample was subsampled to the same number of TCRs (28,000) for the PS versus PT1 abundance plots. Expanded TCRs were defined as absent before sensitization and observed at least eight times at the 2-week time point. TCRdb trimmed the raw reads at Q25, called clones with MiXCR and kept productive beta chains. Here each entry gathers all rows of one CDR3 protein and keeps the most common genes and DNA. These V and J calls rely on TCRdb rather than the paper's analysis. The sample table shows 95,000 to 150,000 distinct CDR3 sequences, and around 8.5% are seen once. The top ten hold roughly 1.3% of the sample.

Its CDR3 holds 13 amino acids, cysteine through phenylalanine. Only the CDR3 part of the read is kept: 39 bases, read in frame from the first base. Taken from the germline V gene, the CDR1 and CDR2 loops are MNHEY and SVGEGT. V and J lose 4 bases and 1 base, and a span of 7 bases separates them. The specimen was whole blood. The origin of this receptor is a human donor in good health. Some clones in this sample may be carry-over from other donors' samples. Donor details come from another sample of the same person, matched by shared clones. This sequence uses TRBV6-2 or TRBV6-3 and TRBJ1-1, with the identity of the D gene unclear. The CDR3 protein: CASSSAGNTEAFF. The DNA is as follows: TGTGCCAGCAGTTCGGCAGGGAACACTGAAGCTTTCTTT.